A single sample gave rise to the 22 T cell receptor beta chains below, sequenced in a study. TCRdb called the 5' RACE reads again in MiXCR, with one record for every CDR3 protein. Of tens of thousands of distinct CDR3 sequences listed, around 28% are singletons. Material for sequencing was tumor-infiltrating memory CD4+ T cells sorted from the breast tumor. As to subset: memory CD4+ T cells, CD4+CD45RO+CD25-. The receptors were sampled from a female donor with breast cancer.

J is TRBJ2-5 and V is TRBV5-6, with D possibly matching TRBD1 (6 bases). V lost 4 bases, J lost 4 bases, and 14 bases lay in between. CDR1 and CDR2 from the germline V gene are SGHDT and YYEEEE. CDR3 size: 14 residues. The CDR3 coding sequence is TGTGCCAGCAGCGCACAGGGTCCGGGAGAGACCCAGTACTTC. As protein: CASSAQGPGETQYF.

This clonotype is categorized as medium-sized (0.01 to 0.1%). This chain joins TRBV7-9 and TRBJ1-2; no clear D gene. Germline CDR1 and CDR2: SEHNR and FQNEAQ (reference sequence). Trimming pared 1 base from V and 5 bases from J, leaving 8 bases between. The CDR3 loop spans 13 amino acids. The CDR3 region is CASSLGAGYGYTF. The CDR3, as DNA: TGTGCCAGCAGCTTAGGGGCAGGTTATGGCTACACCTTC.

With respect to this clonotype: Mismatch with germline at one junction end may stem from a read error. The J gene is TRBJ2-2, the V gene TRBV20-1, with 7 nucleotides matching TRBD1. This CDR3 comprises 12 residues. Germline assignment: CDR1 DFQATT and CDR2 SNEGSKA (reference sequence). The CDR3 DNA sequence: TGCAGTGCTCAGGACAGGTCCGGGGAGCCGTTTTTT. It specifies CSAQDRSGEPFF.

This clonotype has a handful of counts. J is TRBJ2-5 and V is TRBV12-3 or TRBV12-4; TRBD1 agrees at 10 bases. The ends lost 5 bases at V and 5 bases at J; junction bases unmatched: 5. This CDR3 is built from 14 residues. The CDR3 loop reads CASSEDRGYETQYF. In nucleotides, the CDR3 is TGTGCCAGCAGTGAGGACAGGGGGTACGAGACCCAGTACTTC.

J is TRBJ2-1 and V is TRBV3-1; D may be TRBD2 (6 bases). This CDR3 spans 17 amino acids. V dropped 0 bases and J dropped 0 bases, with 12 bases sitting between them. Looked up from germline, CDR1 is LGHDT and CDR2 is YNNKEL (reference sequence). CDR3 bases: TGTGCCAGCAGCCAAGATTTACGGGAGAGCTCCTACAATGAGCAGTTCTTC. As protein: CASSQDLRESSYNEQFF.

The chain couples TRBV4-1 to TRBJ1-1; D gene unclear. Germline CDR1 MGHRA, CDR2 YSYEKL. Trimming left V 3 bases short and J 0 bases short, with 8 bases between. The CDR3 covers 14 residues. CDR3 region: CASSQRTLNTEAFF. The CDR3, as DNA: TGCGCCAGCAGCCAGAGAACTTTGAACACTGAAGCTTTCTTT.

This clonotype was counted between two and nine times. The genes are TRBV5-1 and TRBJ1-3; no firm D call. V was trimmed by 0 bases and J by 4 bases, leaving 14 bases between them. The CDR3 contains 16 residues. Germline V gives CDR1 SGHRS, CDR2 YFSETQ. DNA for the CDR3: TGCGCCAGCAGCTTGGATGTTTCCAGCCCCGGAAACACCATATATTTT. Residues: CASSLDVSSPGNTIYF.

This clonotype was found a few times. CDR3 region: CASSLESDTDTQYF. In nucleotides, the CDR3 is TGCGCCAGCAGCTTGGAGAGTGACACAGATACGCAGTATTTT. The chain joins TRBV5-1 to TRBJ2-3; D uncertain. Trimming cost V 0 bases and J 2 bases, with 7 bases left between them. The CDR3 covers 14 residues. Germline assignment: CDR1 SGHRS and CDR2 YFSETQ.

This clonotype turned up a few times. V and J are TRBV2 and TRBJ1-4; the match to TRBD1 covers 8 bases. Losses at the gene ends were 6 bases for V and 6 bases for J; bases not matched to a gene: 6. Germline V gene sequence: CDR1 SNHLY, CDR2 FYNNEI. This CDR3 contains 14 residues. Here the CDR3 DNA reads TGTGCCAGCAGGATGGACAGGGTGGATGAAAAACTGTTTTTT. As protein: CASRMDRVDEKLFF.

The sample holds a few counts of this clonotype. The rearrangement joins TRBV20-1 to TRBJ1-4; D is unclear. CDR3 size: 12 residues. Germline V gene sequence: CDR1 DFQATT, CDR2 SNEGSKA (reference sequence). V was shortened by 3 bases and J by 4 bases, with 6 bases between the two germline ends. This CDR3 reads CSARGGNEKLFF. The DNA for the CDR3 is TGCAGTGCTAGGGGCGGTAATGAAAAACTGTTTTTT.

This CDR3 reads CASSRQGSGANVLTF. In nucleotides, the CDR3 is TGCGCCAGCAGCCGTCAGGGCTCTGGGGCCAACGTCCTGACTTTC. The J gene is TRBJ2-6, the V gene TRBV5-1; D may be TRBD1 (5 bases). The V end was cut by 4 bases, the J end by 0 bases, with 8 bases between. Germline V gene data show CDR1 as SGHRS and CDR2 as YFSETQ. This CDR3 is 15 amino acids long.

The chain has TRBV10-3 and TRBJ2-5; the D is unclear. Trimming pared 3 bases from V and 1 base from J, leaving 6 bases between. Germline CDR1 is ENHRY and CDR2 is SYGVKD. The CDR3 covers 13 residues. CDR3 sequence: CAISDRIQETQYF. The CDR3 nucleotides read TGTGCCATCAGTGACCGGATCCAAGAGACCCAGTACTTC.

There are a few counts of this clonotype. CDR3 sequence (DNA): TGTGCCAGCAGCCGACAGGGCAGATTCGGCTATGGCTACACCTTC. It yields the protein CASSRQGRFGYGYTF. The chain recombines TRBV7-9 with TRBJ1-2, with 7 bases matching TRBD1. This CDR3 has 15 residues. Germline values: CDR1 SEHNR, CDR2 FQNEAQ (reference sequence). V gave up 5 bases and J gave up 4 bases; unmatched junction bases: 10.

This clonotype showed up just a few times. The chain combines TRBV5-1 with TRBJ2-1; 8 bases match TRBD1. Germline-derived CDR1 and CDR2 are SGHRS and YFSETQ. This CDR3 region has 16 residues. The J segment lost 7 bases and the V segment lost 1 base, leaving 10 bases of the junction unmatched. The CDR3 DNA follows: TGCGCCAGCAGCTTGAAACCGGGACAGGTTAATAATGAGCAGTTCTTC. Translated: CASSLKPGQVNNEQFF. The full variable domain, in which reference TRBV5-1 and TRBJ2-1 provide the parts outside the CDR3, is KAGVTQTPRYLIKTRGQQVTLSCSPISGHRSVSWYQQTPGQGLQFLFEYFSETQRNKGNFPGRFSGRQFSNSRSEMNVSTLELGDSALYLCASSLKPGQVNNEQFFGPGTRLTVL.

The CDR3 DNA reads as TGTGCCAGTAGTGGGGACAGGGGGCGATCTGGCTACACCTTC. Amino acids: CASSGDRGRSGYTF. V gene TRBV19 combines with J gene TRBJ1-2; TRBD1 aligns across 12 bases. The junction had 5 bases not matched to a gene; V was cut back by 5 bases and J by 7 bases. This CDR3 is 14 amino acids long. CDR1 and CDR2 (germline): LNHDA, SQIVND (reference sequence).

The chain uses TRBV6-1 and TRBJ1-5; D may be TRBD1 (5 bases). Between the trimmed V and J ends, which lost 7 bases and 5 bases, there was a span of 12 bases. This CDR3 is built from 13 residues. CDR1 is MNHNS, CDR2 SASEGT, per germline. The CDR3 DNA reads TGTGCCAGCAAGACGGGGGACCATCAGCCCCAGCATTTT. Its protein product is CASKTGDHQPQHF.

The chain couples TRBV6-2 or TRBV6-3 to TRBJ2-4; D is ambiguous. This CDR3 spans 14 amino acids. CDR1 is MNHEY, CDR2 SVGEGT, per germline. V lost 6 bases to trimming and J lost 5 bases, with 14 bases between them. CDR3 DNA sequence: TGTGCCAGCAGACCCACCGGGCACGAAAACATTCAGTACTTC. Its protein is CASRPTGHENIQYF.

This clonotype was detected a few times. For the CDR3, the DNA is TGTGCCAGCAGCCTCCGGGACAGGGACAATGAGCAGTTCTTC. Protein product: CASSLRDRDNEQFF. The gene calls are TRBV3-1 and TRBJ2-1; TRBD1 matches 9 bases. Unmatched junction bases numbered 3, after V lost 4 bases and J lost 5 bases. The CDR3 consists of 14 residues. In germline, CDR1 is LGHDT, CDR2 YNNKEL (reference sequence).

This clonotype was detected only a few times. V gene TRBV4-3 combines with J gene TRBJ1-4; no clear D. The CDR3 extends over 15 amino acids. The V gene's germline CDR1 is LGHNA and CDR2 YSLEER. The V gene lost 1 base and the J gene lost 7 bases, with 13 bases spanning the gap. The CDR3 is CASSQGSQAGEKLFF. For the CDR3, the DNA is TGCGCCAGCAGCCAAGGTTCGCAGGCTGGTGAAAAACTGTTTTTT.

The chain combines TRBV9 with TRBJ1-6, with D perhaps TRBD1 (5 bases). The germline V and J ends were trimmed by 3 bases and 7 bases, with 11 bases remaining between them. The CDR3 sequence is 14 residues long. Germline V gives CDR1 SGDLS, CDR2 YYNGEE. The CDR3, as DNA: TGTGCCAGCAGCGGTGGCGGGGGGAATTCACCCCTCCACTTT. It yields the protein CASSGGGGNSPLHF.

On this clonotype: One junction end disagrees with the germline gene, perhaps due to a read error. The chain carries TRBV5-1 and TRBJ1-3; D unresolved. The germline CDR1 and CDR2 sequences are SGHRS and YFSETQ. The CDR3 is 14 amino acids. CDR3 sequence (DNA): TGCGCCAGCAGCTCGGTCTCCGGTGGAAACACCATATATTTC. Translating it yields CASSSVSGGNTIYF.

This clonotype occurred many times. The J gene is TRBJ1-2, the V gene TRBV7-2; perhaps TRBD1 as D (6 bases). Per germline, CDR1 SGHTA and CDR2 FQGNSA. V lost 2 bases and J lost 8, with 27 bases in between. This CDR3 contains 18 residues. The CDR3 protein is CASSLFGDTNGGSEGYTF. Written as DNA, the CDR3 is TGTGCCAGCAGCTTATTTGGGGACACAAACGGGGGGAGTGAAGGCTACACCTTC.